These 30 T cell receptor beta chains share one sample of origin, sequenced in a study of blood T cell repertoires in COVID-19. TCRdb's table, derived via immunoSEQ multiplex PCR, lists solely in-frame clones and lacks some. The sample carries over 250,000 clones, around nine tenths recorded once. The sample comprised peripheral blood. The origin of the receptors is a woman in her sixties with acute or convalescent COVID-19.

This clone was seen only once. The V and J genes are TRBV27 and TRBJ2-7; 7 nucleotides align to TRBD1. The germline gives CDR1 MNHEY, CDR2 SMNVEV (reference sequence). Unmatched junction bases numbered 6, after V lost 2 bases and J lost 5 bases. The CDR3 is 14 amino acids. The CDR3: CASSLNRGFDEQYF. The CDR3 coding sequence is TGTGCCAGCAGTTTAAACAGGGGCTTCGACGAGCAGTACTTC.

The chain recombines TRBV7-2 with TRBJ1-1; 12 bases fit TRBD1. V trimming: 7 bases; J trimming: 0 bases; junction bases outside the gene matches: 15. The CDR3 runs to 19 residues. From germline, CDR1 is SGHTA and CDR2 FQGNSA. The CDR3 sequence is CASTRWGTGGDYMNTEAFF. As DNA, the CDR3 is TGTGCCAGCACCAGGTGGGGGACAGGGGGCGACTATATGAACACTGAAGCTTTCTTT.

A remark on this clone: Other DNA sequences from this sample encode an identical CDR3 as well. The chain links TRBV18 to TRBJ2-7, with 8 positions matching TRBD1. Germline V gene lookup returns CDR1 KGHSH and CDR2 LQKENI. The CDR3 sequence is 14 residues long. The V segment lost 0 bases and the J segment 6 bases; nucleotides outside the gene matches: 4. CDR3 sequence (DNA): TGTGCCAGCTCACCACCGACAGGGGCAGGCGAGCAGTACTTC. This translates into CASSPPTGAGEQYF.

This clone is a singleton in its sample. The chain recombines TRBV28 with TRBJ1-5; 7 bases are shared with TRBD1. V lost 4 bases to trimming and J lost 2 bases; unmatched junction nucleotides: 8. The germline V gene encodes CDR1 MDHEN and CDR2 SYDVKM. This CDR3 has 16 amino acids. This CDR3 is CASSSSAGQGNQPQHF. CDR3 nucleotide sequence: TGTGCCAGCAGTTCATCCGCAGGACAGGGCAATCAGCCCCAGCATTTT.

V is TRBV27 and J is TRBJ1-4; D remains unclear. CDR3 size: 11 residues. V lost 7 bases, J lost 15 bases, and 15 bases lay in between. Per germline, CDR1 MNHEY and CDR2 SMNVEV (reference sequence). In nucleotides, the CDR3 is TGTGCCAGCACCTTGGGGAGGGCTATGTTTTTT. Translation gives CASTLGRAMFF.

The chain joins TRBV7-7 to TRBJ2-1; 8 bases are a match to TRBD1. The germline V gene encodes CDR1 SSHAT and CDR2 FNYEAQ (reference sequence). The V and J ends lost 5 bases and 4 bases, in that order; junction bases with no gene match: 4. CDR3 length equals 14 residues. The CDR3 bases are TGTGCCAGCAGCGAAGGACAGGGTTACAATGAGCAGTTCTTC. This codes for CASSEGQGYNEQFF. Full variable domain (missing parts from reference TRBV7-7 and TRBJ2-1): GAGVSQSPRYKVTKRGQDVTLRCDPISSHATLYWYQQALGQGPEFLTYFNYEAQPDKSGLPSDRFSAERPEGSISTLTIQRTEQRDSAMYRCASSEGQGYNEQFFGPGTRLTVL.

In DNA form, the CDR3 reads TGTGCCAGCTCACCTGGGGGGAGAATCTACGAGCAGTACTTC. This sequence encodes CASSPGGRIYEQYF. The chain has TRBV18 and TRBJ2-7, with D possibly TRBD2 on 6 matching bases. With 3 bases removed from V and 3 bases from J, the gap between germline ends came to 12 bases. CDR3 length: 14 amino acids. Germline loops: CDR1 KGHSH, CDR2 LQKENI.

V usage is TRBV6-5 and J usage is TRBJ1-1; unclear D gene. V lost 0 bases, J lost 8 bases, and 10 bases lay in between. Germline V gene lookup returns CDR1 MNHEY and CDR2 SVGAGI. This CDR3 has 13 amino acids. CDR3 region: CASSYSGISEAFF. In DNA form, the CDR3 reads TGTGCCAGCAGTTACTCCGGGATCTCAGAAGCTTTCTTT.

This CDR3 reads CASSSPGATDTQYF. As DNA, the CDR3 is TGTGCCAGCAGTTCCCCAGGGGCCACAGATACGCAGTATTTT. This chain links TRBV6-2 or TRBV6-3 with TRBJ2-3; D may be TRBD1 (6 bases). With 4 bases removed from V and 2 bases from J, the gap between germline ends came to 10 bases. Germline V gene lookup returns CDR1 MNHEY and CDR2 SVGEGT. The CDR3 sequence is 14 residues long.

There are a few counts of this clone. The chain joins TRBV30 to TRBJ1-2, with D possibly TRBD1 on 5 matching bases. The CDR3 spans 15 residues. Germline-derived CDR1 and CDR2 are GTSNPN and SVGIG (reference sequence). Trimming shortened V by 4 bases and J by 1 base, and 16 bases separated the two germline ends. Here the CDR3 reads CAWNAGGPHNYGYTF. The CDR3 DNA follows: TGTGCCTGGAACGCGGGGGGTCCTCATAACTATGGCTACACCTTC.

This clone has only one observation. The junction differs from germline at one of its ends, possibly a read error. The chain carries TRBV5-5 and TRBJ1-5, with 8 bases aligning to TRBD1. The CDR3 runs 15 residues. CDR1 is SGHKS, CDR2 YYEKEE, per germline (reference sequence). In DNA form, the CDR3 reads TGTGCCAGCAGCCCGGCGTCAGGGGGCAACCAGCCCCAGCATTTT. It is translated as CASSPASGGNQPQHF.

The chain carries TRBV30 and TRBJ2-3; 7 bases fit TRBD1. V lost 0 bases to trimming and J lost 14 bases; unmatched junction nucleotides: 8. The CDR3 is 12 amino acids. Germline V gene data show CDR1 as GTSNPN and CDR2 as SVGIG (reference sequence). In nucleotides, the CDR3 is TGTGCCTGGAGTGTAGGGGGCATACGGTGGTATTTT. Protein sequence: CAWSVGGIRWYF.

The gene calls are TRBV6-6 and TRBJ1-2, with D unresolved. Germline CDR1 and CDR2: MNHNY and SVGAGI (reference sequence). The ends were cut back, 4 bases at V and 5 bases at J, with 11 bases in the middle. The CDR3 spans 13 residues. CDR3 in DNA: TGTGCCAGCAGTTCCCCCGACGGGTATGGCTACACCTTC. It translates to CASSSPDGYGYTF.

This sequence joins TRBV28 and TRBJ1-4; D is unclear. V lost 2 bases and J 0 bases, leaving 7 bases between the germline ends. Germline assignment: CDR1 MDHEN and CDR2 SYDVKM. This CDR3 spans 15 amino acids. CDR3 sequence: CASSLVSTTNEKLFF. Written as DNA, the CDR3 is TGTGCCAGCAGTTTAGTGTCTACAACTAATGAAAAACTGTTTTTT.

This rearrangement joins TRBV7-2 to TRBJ2-1, with TRBD1 identical over 8 bases. The CDR3 consists of 16 residues. V was clipped by 4 bases and J by 6 bases; unmatched bases: 11. Germline CDR1 SGHTA, CDR2 FQGNSA. The CDR3 protein is CASSSAVGQGFNEQFF. CDR3 coding DNA: TGTGCCAGCAGCTCCGCCGTAGGACAGGGCTTCAATGAGCAGTTCTTC.

The genes are TRBV2 and TRBJ1-3; 9 nucleotides align to TRBD1. Per germline, CDR1 SNHLY and CDR2 FYNNEI. This CDR3 has 16 amino acids. J gave up 3 bases and V 6 bases, and 9 bases lay outside the gene matches. The chain's CDR3 is CASRERTGVGGNTIYF. The CDR3 DNA follows: TGTGCCAGCAGGGAAAGGACAGGGGTCGGTGGAAACACCATATATTTT.

The V and J genes are TRBV11-3 and TRBJ1-3, with a possible D match to TRBD1 (5 bases). Germline loops: CDR1 SGHNT, CDR2 YENEEA. Deletions cut 5 bases from V and 1 base from J, with 12 bases between. The CDR3 sequence is 15 residues long. For the CDR3, the DNA is TGTGCCAGCAGCACTGGAGGGGCTTCTGGAAACACCATATATTTT. The encoded protein is CASSTGGASGNTIYF.

The sample holds one count of this clone. The V and J genes are TRBV18 and TRBJ2-7; D perhaps matches TRBD1 (6 bases). The CDR3 extends over 15 amino acids. V lost 5 bases, J lost 1 base, and 15 bases lay in between. Germline values: CDR1 KGHSH, CDR2 LQKENI. The DNA of the CDR3 is TGTGCCAGCTCATCCCGAATGGGGGCTTCCTACGAGCAGTACTTC. It is translated as CASSSRMGASYEQYF. The full variable domain, its missing parts supplied by reference TRBV18 and TRBJ2-7, is NAGVMQNPRHLVRRRGQEARLRCSPMKGHSHVYWYRQLPEEGLKFMVYLQKENIIDESGMPKERFSAEFPKEGPSILRIQQVVRGDSAAYFCASSSRMGASYEQYFGPGTRLTVT.

A word on this clone: The junction departs from the called germline gene at one end, perhaps through a read error. This chain links TRBV7-7 with TRBJ1-4; D possibly corresponds to TRBD1 (6 bases). Germline CDR1 reads SSHAT; CDR2 reads FNYEAQ (reference sequence). CDR3 length: 15 amino acids. This CDR3 is CASSLDQGYNEKLFF. The CDR3 coding sequence is TGTGCTAGCAGCTTAGATCAGGGGTACAATGAAAAACTGTTTTTT.

Here the CDR3 reads CASGLRGLRNEQYF. In DNA form, the CDR3 reads TGTGCCAGCGGTCTGAGGGGGCTCAGGAACGAGCAGTACTTC. This rearrangement joins TRBV5-4 to TRBJ2-7; TRBD1 aligns across 7 bases. J lost 5 bases, V lost 7 bases, and 12 bases had no gene match. The CDR3 extends over 14 amino acids. The germline gives CDR1 SGHNT, CDR2 YYREEE (reference sequence). The entire variable domain, with the rest obtained from reference TRBV5-4 and TRBJ2-7, is as follows: ETGVTQSPTHLIKTRGQQVTLRCSSQSGHNTVSWYQQALGQGPQFIFQYYREEENGRGNFPPRFSGLQFPNYSSELNVNALELDDSALYLCASGLRGLRNEQYFGPGTRLTVT.

The CDR3 loop reads CASRPTGQVTEQFF. CDR3 nucleotides: TGTGCCAGCAGACCTACGGGACAGGTGACTGAGCAGTTCTTC. This chain connects TRBV7-2 to TRBJ2-1; TRBD1 matches at 8 bases. V was clipped by 6 bases and J by 9 bases; unmatched bases: 10. CDR1 SGHTA and CDR2 FQGNSA come from the germline V gene. This CDR3 has 14 amino acids.

The chain couples TRBV27 to TRBJ2-7; 12 nucleotides agree with TRBD2. V lost 5 bases, J lost 0 bases, and 5 bases stayed unmatched. From germline, CDR1 is MNHEY and CDR2 SMNVEV (reference sequence). The CDR3 spans 16 residues. CDR3 amino acids: CASSLLLAGGSYEQYF. The CDR3 DNA sequence: TGTGCCAGCAGTCTTTTACTAGCGGGAGGCTCCTACGAGCAGTACTTC.

V is TRBV4-2 and J is TRBJ1-6; 8 bases line up with TRBD1. The V gene's germline CDR1 is LGHNA and CDR2 YNFKEQ. The CDR3 covers 16 residues. V gave up 0 bases and J gave up 7 bases; unmatched junction bases: 5. For the CDR3, the DNA is TGTGCCAGCAGCCAAGACGCAGGGGGCGCGAATTCACCCCTCCACTTT. It codes for CASSQDAGGANSPLHF.

The rearrangement links TRBV4-3 to TRBJ2-2; 10 bases are shared with TRBD2. Germline values: CDR1 LGHNA, CDR2 YSLEER. The V gene end was trimmed by 0 bases and the J gene end by 2 bases; junction bases not matched to a gene: 9. CDR3 length: 19 residues. DNA of the CDR3: TGCGCCAGCAGCCAAGAATACCGTAGCGGGGGGCCAAACACCGGGGAGCTGTTTTTT. Translation gives CASSQEYRSGGPNTGELFF.

The V and J genes are TRBV19 and TRBJ1-5; D uncertain. The V end lost 5 bases, the J end lost 1 base, and 15 bases lay between the germline ends. Per germline, CDR1 LNHDA and CDR2 SQIVND (reference sequence). CDR3 length: 16 residues. The CDR3 loop is CASSRRLFSSNQPQHF. For the CDR3, the DNA is TGTGCCAGTAGTCGAAGACTATTTTCCAGCAATCAGCCCCAGCATTTT.

V usage is TRBV24-1 and J usage is TRBJ1-2; TRBD1 is a possible D gene (5 bases). The V gene lost 3 bases and the J gene lost 2 bases, with 9 bases spanning the gap. This CDR3 comprises 14 residues. Germline V gene sequence: CDR1 KGHDR, CDR2 SFDVKD. The CDR3 region is CATSDPTGNYGYTF. CDR3 nucleotide sequence: TGTGCCACCAGTGATCCTACAGGAAACTATGGCTACACCTTC.

The rearrangement joins TRBV2 to TRBJ2-5; 7 bases line up with TRBD1. The CDR3 has 14 amino acids. Per the germline V gene, CDR1 is SNHLY and CDR2 is FYNNEI. V was pared by 6 bases and J by 5 bases, with 9 bases of the junction left unmatched. Here the CDR3 reads CASRLTGVGETQYF. The DNA of the CDR3 is TGTGCCAGCAGGTTAACAGGGGTCGGGGAGACCCAGTACTTC.

This clone has a single count. CDR3 sequence (DNA): TGTGCCAGCAGCTCCGGGACTAGCGGGGGATACAATGAGCAGTTCTTC. Its translation: CASSSGTSGGYNEQFF. The V and J genes are TRBV7-2 and TRBJ2-1; 14 bases match TRBD2. The CDR3 totals 16 residues. Germline CDR1 and CDR2: SGHTA and FQGNSA. Unmatched junction bases numbered 3, after V lost 4 bases and J lost 4 bases. Variable domain in full (rest from reference TRBV7-2 and TRBJ2-1): GAGVSQSPSNKVTEKGKDVELRCDPISGHTALYWYRQSLGQGLEFLIYFQGNSAPDKSGLPSDRFSAERTGGSVSTLTIQRTQQEDSAVYLCASSSGTSGGYNEQFFGPGTRLTVL.

The chain is built from TRBV7-9 and TRBJ1-1; D not resolved. Trimming took 7 bases from V and 7 from J, leaving 16 bases between them. The CDR3 totals 13 residues. The germline V gene encodes CDR1 SEHNR and CDR2 FQNEAQ (reference sequence). CDR3 residues: CASTGSGGLEAFF. The CDR3 nucleotides are TGTGCCAGCACCGGATCCGGTGGACTTGAAGCTTTCTTT.

This clone was counted a few times. The V and J genes are TRBV7-9 and TRBJ2-2; 9 nucleotides agree with TRBD2. V dropped 0 bases and J dropped 4; count of bases not matched to a gene: 12. CDR1 is SEHNR, CDR2 FQNEAQ, per germline (reference sequence). The CDR3 covers 19 residues. CDR3 nucleotides: TGTGCCAGCAGCTTAGCGCGTTTGAGGAGCGGGAGGCGCACCGGGGAGCTGTTTTTT. Amino acid sequence: CASSLARLRSGRRTGELFF.